This TCR beta chain was recorded in a study of T-cell memory formation after mild COVID-19. TCRdb reanalysed the 5' RACE reads using MiXCR and keeps one entry per CDR3 protein. The data show approximately 570,000 distinct CDR3 sequences, with roughly 18% seen just once and about 11% held by the top ten. Between the trimmed V and J ends, which lost 5 bases and 8 bases, there was a span of 7 bases. This CDR3 region has 11 residues. Germline CDR1 and CDR2: SGHAT and FQDESV (reference sequence). Study-wide results and caveats: Researchers report contracting CD4+ clones mostly in CM and EM, with CD8+ clones in EMRA.

This clonotype turned up a few times. As yet, its antigen is unknown. The TCR sequence derives from an adult woman who had mild COVID-19 (a few samples of this study predate the infection). Cell type and time point are not known. The V call is TRBV11-1, the J call TRBJ2-1; D unclear. Sequences were obtained from PBMCs or a T cell subset sorted from them (not recorded which). CDR3 residues: CASSVDDEQFF. The CDR3 region has the DNA TGTGCCAGCAGCGTTGATGATGAGCAGTTCTTC.